A single sample is the source of the 10 T cell receptor beta chains below, sequenced in a study of shared T cell receptors in the human thymus. The data were produced by immunoSEQ multiplex PCR, yet TCRdb's version contains in-frame clones alone and is incomplete. The sample yields hundreds of thousands of clones, about 90% seen once. This sample also appeared in a second study, on human thymus T cells.

Source material: thymocytes. All receptors come from a boy in the first two years of life with a congenital heart defect.

The CDR3 sequence: CASSLVWTAFYEQYF. Written as DNA, the CDR3 is TGTGCCAGCAGCTTAGTATGGACAGCGTTTTACGAGCAGTACTTC. The V and J genes are TRBV11-2 and TRBJ2-7; D perhaps matches TRBD1 (6 bases). Germline CDR1 SGHAT, CDR2 FQNNGV. Trimming removed 1 base at V and 4 bases at J, with 14 bases between. This CDR3 contains 15 residues.

The gene calls are TRBV5-6 and TRBJ2-3; 12 nucleotides agree with TRBD1. Germline loops: CDR1 SGHDT, CDR2 YYEEEE. There are 18 residues in the CDR3. V lost 1 base to trimming and J lost 6 bases; unmatched junction nucleotides: 12. The chain's CDR3 is CASSLTNGTGGLWDTQYF. As DNA, the CDR3 is TGTGCCAGCAGCTTGACCAACGGGACAGGGGGCCTTTGGGATACGCAGTATTTT.

The chain is built from TRBV28 and TRBJ2-7, with D tentatively TRBD1 (6 bases). Deletions cut 3 bases from V and 7 bases from J, with 16 bases between. This CDR3 is built from 14 residues. Germline V gene data show CDR1 as MDHEN and CDR2 as SYDVKM. The CDR3 region has the DNA TGTGCCAGCAGTTTGATTGGGACACCCTCTGAGCAGTACTTC. Translated, it gives CASSLIGTPSEQYF.

The chain uses TRBV5-6 and TRBJ1-6; D gene ambiguous. The length of the CDR3 is 13 residues. Germline CDR1 and CDR2: SGHDT and YYEEEE. The V gene lost 3 bases and the J gene lost 7 bases, with 8 bases spanning the gap. CDR3 nucleotide sequence: TGTGCCAGCAGCTCGTTCGGGAATTCACCCCTCCACTTT. Its translation is CASSSFGNSPLHF.

This clone was picked up one time. The chain carries TRBV7-4 and TRBJ2-7; TRBD1 aligns across 7 bases. After removal of 3 bases from V and 5 bases from J, the junction contained 19 bases not matched to a gene. The germline gives CDR1 SGHVT, CDR2 SQSDAQ. The CDR3 consists of 18 residues. The CDR3 here is CASSFVSFDDRVFNEQYF. The CDR3 DNA reads as TGTGCCAGCAGCTTTGTCTCTTTTGACGACAGGGTATTTAACGAGCAGTACTTC.

The chain is built from TRBV7-9 and TRBJ2-5; 8 bases agree with TRBD2. J was trimmed by 2 bases and V by 5 bases; bases with no gene match: 16. The CDR3 loop spans 18 amino acids. Germline V gene data show CDR1 as SEHNR and CDR2 as FQNEAQ (reference sequence). The CDR3 here is CASSQNVILAEIQETQYF. In nucleotides, the CDR3 is TGTGCCAGCAGCCAGAACGTCATACTAGCGGAAATTCAAGAGACCCAGTACTTC.

This chain connects TRBV11-2 to TRBJ2-7; D perhaps matches TRBD2 (6 bases). Trimming removed 0 bases from V and 7 bases from J, with 10 bases in between. Germline V gene sequence: CDR1 SGHAT, CDR2 FQNNGV. The CDR3 length is 13 residues. In DNA form, the CDR3 reads TGTGCCAGCAGCTTAGAGCCTAGCGAAGAGCAGTACTTC. Amino acids: CASSLEPSEEQYF.

V is TRBV19 and J is TRBJ1-5, with D tentatively TRBD1 (5 bases). The V and J ends lost 5 bases and 3 bases respectively, with 17 bases between them. Germline loops: CDR1 LNHDA, CDR2 SQIVND (reference sequence). CDR3 size: 16 residues. The DNA of the CDR3 is TGTGCCAGTAGTTCGTCCGACAGATTTCACAATCAGCCCCAGCATTTT. Translated, it gives CASSSSDRFHNQPQHF.

This rearrangement joins TRBV7-9 to TRBJ2-1; TRBD2 agrees at 9 bases. V was pared by 6 bases and J by 6 bases, with 6 bases of the junction left unmatched. The CDR3 contains 14 residues. CDR1 is SEHNR, CDR2 FQNEAQ, per germline (reference sequence). The CDR3 loop is CASRGLALFNEQFF. As DNA, the CDR3 is TGTGCCAGCAGAGGACTAGCGTTGTTCAATGAGCAGTTCTTC.

Only a few counts were recorded for this clone. The chain carries TRBV10-3 and TRBJ2-7, with 10 bases fitting TRBD2. Germline-derived CDR1 and CDR2 are ENHRY and SYGVKD. The CDR3 consists of 12 residues. V dropped 10 bases and J dropped 3; count of bases not matched to a gene: 3. For the CDR3, the DNA is TGTGCCACCCGGACTAGCGGCTACGAGCAGTACTTC. It codes for CATRTSGYEQYF.